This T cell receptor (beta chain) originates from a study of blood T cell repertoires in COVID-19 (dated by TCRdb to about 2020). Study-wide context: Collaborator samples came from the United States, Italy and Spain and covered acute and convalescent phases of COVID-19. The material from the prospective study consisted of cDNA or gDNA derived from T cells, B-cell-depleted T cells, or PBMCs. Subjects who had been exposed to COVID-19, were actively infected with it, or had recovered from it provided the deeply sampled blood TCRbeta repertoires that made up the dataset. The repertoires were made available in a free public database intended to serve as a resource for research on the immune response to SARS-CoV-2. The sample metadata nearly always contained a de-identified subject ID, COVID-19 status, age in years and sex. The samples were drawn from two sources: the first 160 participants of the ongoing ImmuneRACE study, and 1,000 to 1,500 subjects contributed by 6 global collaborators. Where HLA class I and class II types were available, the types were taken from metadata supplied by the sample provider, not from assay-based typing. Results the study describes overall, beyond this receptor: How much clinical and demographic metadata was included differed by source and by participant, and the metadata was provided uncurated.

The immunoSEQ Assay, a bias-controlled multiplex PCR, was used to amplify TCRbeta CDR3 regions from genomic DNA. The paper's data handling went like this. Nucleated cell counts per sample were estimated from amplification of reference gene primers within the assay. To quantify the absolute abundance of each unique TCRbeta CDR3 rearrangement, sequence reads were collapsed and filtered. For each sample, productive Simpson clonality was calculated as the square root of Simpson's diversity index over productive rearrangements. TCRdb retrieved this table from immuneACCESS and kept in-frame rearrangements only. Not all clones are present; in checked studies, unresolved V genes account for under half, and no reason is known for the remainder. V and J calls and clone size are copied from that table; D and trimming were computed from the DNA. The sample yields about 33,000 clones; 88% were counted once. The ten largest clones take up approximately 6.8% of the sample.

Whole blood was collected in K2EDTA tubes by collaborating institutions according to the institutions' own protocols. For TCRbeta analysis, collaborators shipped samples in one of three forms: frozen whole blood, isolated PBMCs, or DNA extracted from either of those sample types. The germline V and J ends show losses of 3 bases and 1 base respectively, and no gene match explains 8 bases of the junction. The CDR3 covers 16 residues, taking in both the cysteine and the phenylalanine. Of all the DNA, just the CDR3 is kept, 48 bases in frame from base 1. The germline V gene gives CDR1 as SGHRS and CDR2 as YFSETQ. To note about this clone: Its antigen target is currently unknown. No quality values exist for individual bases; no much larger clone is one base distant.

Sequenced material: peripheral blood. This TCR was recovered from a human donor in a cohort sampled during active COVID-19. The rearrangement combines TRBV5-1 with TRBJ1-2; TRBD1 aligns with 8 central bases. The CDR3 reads CASSSQGAHGNYGYTF. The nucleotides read TGCGCCAGCAGCTCTCAGGGGGCGCATGGTAACTATGGCTACACCTTC.